The 24 T cell receptor beta chains given below trace back to one sample, sequenced in a study of T cells in Graves' hyperthyroidism and ophthalmopathy. Amplification of TCR beta CDR3 regions was performed using RNA transcripts as template. The TCR CDR3 first-round RT-PCR relied on the HTBI primer set. TCRdb re-analysed the multiplex PCR reads in MiXCR, keeping a single row per CDR3 protein. The table shows over 350,000 distinct CDR3 sequences, with roughly 15% occurring only once. Sequencing was performed on blood. Receptors originate from a man between 18 and 29 years old with Graves' ophthalmopathy.

In its sample, this clonotype was seen many times. V is TRBV3-1 and J is TRBJ2-3, with D possibly being TRBD2 (5 bases). V lost 7 bases to trimming and J lost 1 base, with 9 bases between them. The germline CDR1 and CDR2 sequences are LGHDT and YNNKEL (reference sequence). The CDR3 totals 13 residues. CDR3: CASKGSGTDTQYF. The DNA for the CDR3 is TGTGCCAGCAAGGGTAGCGGCACAGATACGCAGTATTTT.

This clonotype was seen repeatedly, ten times or more. V usage is TRBV20-1 and J usage is TRBJ2-5; 9 nucleotides line up with TRBD2. V lost 6 bases to trimming and J lost 4 bases; unmatched junction nucleotides: 9. The CDR3 sequence is 14 residues long. From germline, CDR1 is DFQATT and CDR2 SNEGSKA (reference sequence). CDR3 coding DNA: TGCAGTGCCCCGGGACTAGCCCTGGGAGAGACCCAGTACTTC. It translates to CSAPGLALGETQYF.

This clonotype appeared a single time. V gene TRBV6-1 combines with J gene TRBJ2-6; D might be TRBD1 or TRBD2, each matching 5 bases. CDR1 MNHNS and CDR2 SASEGT come from the germline V gene. The CDR3 spans 15 residues. V lost 9 bases and J 2 bases, leaving 14 bases between the germline ends. CDR3 coding DNA: TGTGCCAGTTGCAGGGTCGGGGCTGGGGCCAACGTCCTGACTTTC. Its translation is CASCRVGAGANVLTF.

This clonotype has ten or more counts. CDR3 protein: CASSRTGTLYHEQYF. CDR3 sequence (DNA): TGTGCCAGCAGCCGCACCGGGACCCTCTACCACGAGCAGTACTTC. The J gene is TRBJ2-7, the V gene TRBV7-9; TRBD1 or TRBD2 may be the D gene (5 bases each). Trimming removed 5 bases at V and 5 bases at J, with 19 bases between. CDR3 length: 15 residues. Germline V lookup: CDR1 SEHNR, CDR2 FQNEAQ (reference sequence).

This clonotype was detected many times. The CDR3 sequence: CASSSRTGWNEQFF. In nucleotides, the CDR3 is TGTGCCAGCAGCTCCCGGACAGGGTGGAATGAGCAGTTCTTC. The chain joins TRBV7-8 to TRBJ2-1; 8 nucleotides line up with TRBD1. This CDR3 comprises 14 residues. The ends lost 4 bases at V and 7 bases at J; junction bases unmatched: 6. Germline loops: CDR1 SGHVS, CDR2 FQNEAQ.

This clonotype occurred many times. The chain links TRBV3-1 to TRBJ2-1; D gene unclear. Germline V gives CDR1 LGHDT, CDR2 YNNKEL (reference sequence). V lost 0 bases to trimming and J lost 5 bases, with 8 bases between them. This CDR3 has 14 amino acids. The CDR3 loop reads CASSQDGVNNEQFF. As DNA, the CDR3 is TGTGCCAGCAGCCAAGATGGGGTGAACAATGAGCAGTTCTTC.

There are many counts of this clonotype. The V gene is TRBV2, the J gene TRBJ1-1, with a possible D match to TRBD1 (5 bases). The CDR3 spans 11 residues. The V end was cut by 10 bases, the J end by 5 bases, with 11 bases between. In germline, CDR1 is SNHLY, CDR2 FYNNEI. The chain's CDR3 is CAIGGETEAFF. The CDR3 nucleotides read TGTGCCATTGGGGGGGAGACTGAAGCTTTCTTT.

This chain uses TRBV5-1 with TRBJ2-2; the match to TRBD1 covers 8 bases. Unmatched junction bases numbered 1, after V lost 2 bases and J lost 1 base. The germline V gene encodes CDR1 SGHRS and CDR2 YFSETQ. The CDR3 loop spans 15 amino acids. CDR3 amino acids: CASSFGQGNTGELFF. The CDR3 nucleotides are TGCGCCAGCAGCTTCGGACAGGGGAACACCGGGGAGCTGTTTTTT.

This clonotype was found many times. V and J are TRBV7-9 and TRBJ2-3, with TRBD2 matching over 8 bases. V shed 8 bases and J 3 bases; nucleotides not matched to a gene: 4. Per the germline V gene, CDR1 is SEHNR and CDR2 is FQNEAQ (reference sequence). The CDR3 loop spans 13 amino acids. This CDR3 reads CASASGSTDTQYF. The CDR3 nucleotides read TGTGCCAGCGCTAGCGGGTCGACAGATACGCAGTATTTT.

This clonotype came up many times. The chain employs TRBV28 and TRBJ1-2; D is undetermined. This CDR3 comprises 15 residues. The V and J ends lost 5 bases and 2 bases respectively, with 15 bases between them. Looked up from germline, CDR1 is MDHEN and CDR2 is SYDVKM. The CDR3 protein is CASSQLEFRNYGYTF. CDR3 bases: TGTGCCAGCAGTCAGCTAGAATTTAGAAACTATGGCTACACCTTC.

The CDR3 DNA follows: TGCGCCAGCAGCCAAGGTCTAGCGGGGCCTAGGAGCTCCTACAATGAGCAGTTCTTC. Protein: CASSQGLAGPRSSYNEQFF. The gene calls are TRBV4-1 and TRBJ2-1; TRBD2 matches 9 bases. The germline gives CDR1 MGHRA, CDR2 YSYEKL. Trimming removed 1 base from V and 0 bases from J; junction bases left unmatched: 10. The CDR3 extends over 19 amino acids.

V usage is TRBV11-1 and J usage is TRBJ2-7; D perhaps matches TRBD1 (7 bases). The V gene lost 5 bases and the J gene lost 3 bases, with 20 bases spanning the gap. The CDR3 consists of 16 residues. CDR1 and CDR2 (germline): SGHAT, FQDESV (reference sequence). CDR3: CASSGRWRGPLYEQYF. The CDR3 coding sequence is TGTGCCAGCAGCGGGAGGTGGAGGGGGCCTCTCTACGAGCAGTACTTC.

This chain joins TRBV19 and TRBJ1-5, with D perhaps TRBD1 (5 bases). The CDR3 is made up of 14 amino acids. Germline V gene data show CDR1 as LNHDA and CDR2 as SQIVND (reference sequence). Trimming left V 1 base short and J 7 bases short, with 11 bases between. The CDR3 loop is CASSIGAGQQPQHF. CDR3 in DNA: TGTGCCAGTAGTATAGGGGCAGGGCAGCAGCCCCAGCATTTT.

This clonotype was found many times. The chain employs TRBV12-3 or TRBV12-4 and TRBJ1-2, with D unresolved. There are 12 residues in the CDR3. Trimming removed 5 bases at V and 8 bases at J, with 12 bases between. This CDR3 reads CASSLDWEGYTF. In nucleotides, the CDR3 is TGTGCCAGCAGTCTCGACTGGGAGGGCTACACCTTC.

The chain combines TRBV9 with TRBJ2-1, with no clear D. V lost 4 bases, J lost 1 base, and 15 bases lay in between. The CDR3 is 16 amino acids. From germline, CDR1 is SGDLS and CDR2 YYNGEE. Here the CDR3 reads CASSPRNGESYNEQFF. CDR3 nucleotide sequence: TGTGCCAGCAGCCCCAGAAACGGTGAGTCCTACAATGAGCAGTTCTTC.

The chain has TRBV24-1 and TRBJ1-5; D possibly corresponds to TRBD1 (6 bases). The CDR3 loop spans 15 amino acids. The V gene lost 2 bases and the J gene lost 4 bases, with 11 bases spanning the gap. CDR1 is KGHDR, CDR2 SFDVKD, per germline. CDR3 nucleotides: TGTGCCACCAGTGATTCAGGGGATTGGAATCAGCCCCAGCATTTT. Protein: CATSDSGDWNQPQHF.

This chain uses TRBV6-1 with TRBJ2-1; perhaps TRBD2 as D (5 bases). V was clipped by 2 bases and J by 4 bases, with 9 bases between them. Germline assignment: CDR1 MNHNS and CDR2 SASEGT. CDR3 length: 14 amino acids. In nucleotides, the CDR3 is TGTGCCAGCAGTGAATTACTAGTTTACAATGAGCAGTTCTTC. This codes for CASSELLVYNEQFF.

This clonotype appeared many times. This CDR3 is CSARGRRNTEAFF. The DNA of the CDR3 is TGCAGTGCTAGGGGACGGAGAAACACTGAAGCTTTCTTT. This chain links TRBV20-1 with TRBJ1-1, with D possibly being TRBD1 (5 bases). This CDR3 is 13 amino acids long. Between the trimmed V and J ends, which lost 3 bases and 2 bases, there was a span of 10 bases. CDR1 DFQATT and CDR2 SNEGSKA come from the germline V gene (reference sequence).

In this sample, this clonotype turned up many times. The chain is built from TRBV20-1 and TRBJ2-3; 7 bases agree with TRBD2. With V trimmed by 6 bases and J by 1 base, 7 bases remained unmatched. Looked up from germline, CDR1 is DFQATT and CDR2 is SNEGSKA (reference sequence). The CDR3 has 14 residues. The CDR3 DNA sequence: TGCAGTGCCAGGGTTCGGGGGGGCACAGATACGCAGTATTTT. Translation gives CSARVRGGTDTQYF.

The chain has TRBV13 and TRBJ1-1, with D perhaps matching TRBD1 (5 bases). CDR1 and CDR2 from the germline V gene are PRHDT and FYEKMQ (reference sequence). The V end was cut by 6 bases, the J end by 0 bases, with 14 bases between. CDR3 length equals 15 residues. The chain's CDR3 is CASRGSGRVNTEAFF. The CDR3 bases are TGTGCCAGCAGAGGTTCGGGACGGGTGAACACTGAAGCTTTCTTT.

In this sample, this clonotype turned up many times. V is TRBV6-2 or TRBV6-3 and J is TRBJ1-5; possible D gene TRBD1, 6 bases. Trimming took 6 bases from V and 3 from J, leaving 15 bases between them. The CDR3 is 15 residues long. Germline V gene data show CDR1 as MNHEY and CDR2 as SVGEGT. The CDR3 reads CASRTGDNFNQPQHF. The CDR3 DNA sequence: TGTGCCAGCAGGACGGGGGACAACTTCAATCAGCCCCAGCATTTT.

This clonotype was counted many times. J is TRBJ2-3 and V is TRBV27; D might be TRBD1 (6 bases). Trimming removed 3 bases at V and 5 bases at J, with 15 bases between. Germline CDR1 reads MNHEY; CDR2 reads SMNVEV (reference sequence). CDR3 length: 15 residues. This CDR3 reads CASSFWQGKQDTQYF. The CDR3 coding sequence is TGTGCCAGCAGTTTTTGGCAGGGGAAACAAGATACGCAGTATTTT.

The V call is TRBV6-1, the J call TRBJ1-5; the D gene is possibly TRBD1 (6 bases). The CDR3 spans 13 residues. Germline values: CDR1 MNHNS, CDR2 SASEGT. Trimming stripped 8 bases from V and 3 bases from J, with 11 bases between. As DNA, the CDR3 is TGTGCCAGCTGGGGGCGGGACAATCAGCCCCAGCATTTT. It translates to CASWGRDNQPQHF.

J is TRBJ1-1 and V is TRBV5-1, with 10 bases matching TRBD1. The V and J ends lost 2 bases and 8 bases, in that order; junction bases with no gene match: 9. Germline CDR1 reads SGHRS; CDR2 reads YFSETQ. CDR3 length: 15 residues. Written as DNA, the CDR3 is TGCGCCAGCAGCTTTTCATCGGGGACAGGGGAAGAAGCTTTCTTT. As protein: CASSFSSGTGEEAFF.